This passage covers 17 T cell receptor beta chains from one sample sequenced in a study of blood T cell repertoires in COVID-19. Some clones are missing from TCRdb's copy, which holds only in-frame ones; the method was immunoSEQ multiplex PCR. The table has about 210,000 clones, just over 85% seen once; the top ten hold more than 1.4%. Sequencing was carried out using peripheral blood. The receptors were gathered from a man between 18 and 35 years old with active or convalescent COVID-19.

The rearrangement links TRBV20-1 to TRBJ1-5, with a tentative D call TRBD1 (5 bases). Trimming left V 3 bases short and J 9 bases short, with 24 bases between. In germline, CDR1 is DFQATT, CDR2 SNEGSKA (reference sequence). There are 16 residues in the CDR3. CDR3 in DNA: TGCAGTGCTAGTGTAAGTGGCCAGGGAGGACTCGGGCCCCAGCATTTT. Translating it yields CSASVSGQGGLGPQHF.

CDR3 bases: TGTGCCAGCAGTCTCCGCGTAAACACCATATATTTT. This encodes CASSLRVNTIYF. The genes are TRBV12-3 or TRBV12-4 and TRBJ1-3; no clear D. The CDR3 totals 12 residues. Trimming removed 5 bases at V and 6 bases at J, with 8 bases between.

This CDR3 reads CASSEVGVSGELFF. CDR3 in DNA: TGTGCCAGTAGTGAGGTGGGAGTGTCCGGGGAGCTGTTTTTT. This sequence joins TRBV19 and TRBJ2-2; D is possibly TRBD2 (5 bases). Germline CDR1 LNHDA, CDR2 SQIVND (reference sequence). This CDR3 has 14 residues. Trimming shortened V by 5 bases and J by 6 bases, and 13 bases separated the two germline ends.

The chain couples TRBV9 to TRBJ1-2; 9 nucleotides agree with TRBD1. The CDR3 is 16 amino acids. Germline V gives CDR1 SGDLS, CDR2 YYNGEE. Losses at the gene ends were 2 bases for V and 6 bases for J; bases not matched to a gene: 11. The CDR3 region has the DNA TGTGCCAGCAGCGTCCTTTACCGAACAGGGGGCGATGGCTACACCTTC. Translated, it gives CASSVLYRTGGDGYTF.

The J gene is TRBJ2-2, the V gene TRBV27, with 8 nucleotides matching TRBD2. Germline values: CDR1 MNHEY, CDR2 SMNVEV (reference sequence). This CDR3 contains 14 residues. With V trimmed by 6 bases and J by 5 bases, 5 bases remained unmatched. This CDR3 reads CASSLAGGTGELFF. The CDR3 DNA follows: TGTGCCAGCAGCCTAGCGGGTGGAACCGGGGAGCTGTTTTTT.

V gene TRBV9 combines with J gene TRBJ2-7; 7 bases line up with TRBD2. V shed 0 bases, J shed 6 bases, and the junction held 6 bases outside the gene matches. The V gene's germline CDR1 is SGDLS and CDR2 YYNGEE. The length of the CDR3 is 14 residues. In nucleotides, the CDR3 is TGTGCCAGCAGCGTAGACGGGAGGACTGGCGAGCAGTACTTC. It yields the protein CASSVDGRTGEQYF.

V gene TRBV15 combines with J gene TRBJ2-3; D gene uncertain. Per the germline V gene, CDR1 is LNHNV and CDR2 is YYDKDF (reference sequence). CDR3 length: 13 residues. The V end was cut by 0 bases, the J end by 2 bases, with 3 bases between. The CDR3 protein is CATSRDLTDTQYF. The CDR3 DNA reads TGTGCCACCAGCAGAGATCTCACAGATACGCAGTATTTT.

Only one count was recorded for this clone. This chain uses TRBV6-6 with TRBJ2-1, with 9 bases identical to TRBD2. Germline V gene lookup returns CDR1 MNHNY and CDR2 SVGAGI (reference sequence). The CDR3 loop spans 14 amino acids. The ends lost 6 bases at V and 9 bases at J; junction bases unmatched: 9. The DNA of the CDR3 is TGTGCCAGCAGCTTGACTAGCGGTAACGGTGAGCAGTTCTTC. Translating it yields CASSLTSGNGEQFF.

The CDR3 DNA reads as TGTGCCAGCGGCCGACCGGCGGGAAGGGGGCTCTACGAGCAGTACTTC. It translates to CASGRPAGRGLYEQYF. The chain couples TRBV11-2 to TRBJ2-7, with a weak D call TRBD1 (7 bases). Germline assignment: CDR1 SGHAT and CDR2 FQNNGV. The V end was cut by 8 bases, the J end by 3 bases, with 23 bases between. CDR3 length: 16 residues.

The gene calls are TRBV27 and TRBJ2-7, with D perhaps matching TRBD1 (6 bases). Trimming cost V 6 bases and J 2 bases, with 8 bases left between them. The CDR3 is made up of 12 amino acids. CDR1 is MNHEY and CDR2 is SMNVEV in the germline V gene (reference sequence). As DNA, the CDR3 is TGTGCCAGCAGATCAGGGGCCTACGAGCAGTACTTC. It specifies CASRSGAYEQYF.

This chain connects TRBV2 to TRBJ1-5, with 11 bases that match TRBD1. Looked up from germline, CDR1 is SNHLY and CDR2 is FYNNEI. The CDR3 covers 16 residues. V gave up 6 bases and J gave up 2 bases; unmatched junction bases: 6. The CDR3 loop is CASRGTGGTGNQPQHF. CDR3 sequence (DNA): TGTGCCAGCAGAGGGACAGGGGGTACCGGCAATCAGCCCCAGCATTTT.

The rearrangement uses TRBV4-2 and TRBJ2-5; TRBD2 agrees at 16 bases. This CDR3 comprises 17 residues. Trimming at V came to 0 bases and at J to 7 bases, leaving 5 bases not matched to a gene. CDR1 is LGHNA, CDR2 YNFKEQ, per germline. This CDR3 reads CASSQDRGTSGRGTQYF. The CDR3 coding sequence is TGTGCCAGCAGCCAAGATCGGGGGACTAGCGGGAGGGGGACCCAGTACTTC.

The V and J genes are TRBV5-4 and TRBJ2-3, with TRBD2 matching over 7 bases. Losses at the gene ends were 2 bases for V and 3 bases for J; bases not matched to a gene: 0. CDR3 length: 13 amino acids. Germline V lookup: CDR1 SGHNT, CDR2 YYREEE (reference sequence). The CDR3: CASSLAGTDTQYF. The CDR3 DNA reads as TGTGCCAGCAGCTTAGCGGGGACAGATACGCAGTATTTT. The full variable domain, with the rest looked up from reference TRBV5-4 and TRBJ2-3, is ETGVTQSPTHLIKTRGQQVTLRCSSQSGHNTVSWYQQALGQGPQFIFQYYREEENGRGNFPPRFSGLQFPNYSSELNVNALELDDSALYLCASSLAGTDTQYFGPGTRLTVL.

The V call is TRBV7-3, the J call TRBJ2-2, with D perhaps matching TRBD2 (6 bases). From germline, CDR1 is SGHTA and CDR2 FQGTGA. CDR3 length: 15 residues. Between the trimmed V and J ends, which lost 1 base and 7 bases, there was a span of 13 bases. CDR3 nucleotide sequence: TGTGCCAGCAGCTTAAGTGGGGGAGGAAGCGGGGAGCTGTTTTTT. Translating it yields CASSLSGGGSGELFF. The whole variable domain, filled in from reference TRBV7-3 and TRBJ2-2, reads GAGVSQTPSNKVTEKGKYVELRCDPISGHTALYWYRQSLGQGPEFLIYFQGTGAADDSGLPNDRFFAVRPEGSVSTLKIQRTERGDSAVYLCASSLSGGGSGELFFGEGSRLTVL.

V gene TRBV7-3 combines with J gene TRBJ2-7; the match to TRBD1 covers 9 bases. Germline V gives CDR1 SGHTA, CDR2 FQGTGA. The CDR3 covers 15 residues. Unmatched junction bases numbered 10, after V lost 5 bases and J lost 5 bases. CDR3 protein: CASSLDRGSFHEQYF. The CDR3, as DNA: TGTGCCAGCAGCCTGGACAGGGGTTCATTCCACGAGCAGTACTTC.

This chain connects TRBV6-2 or TRBV6-3 to TRBJ1-5; 9 bases fit TRBD1. The CDR3 is 16 residues long. CDR1 and CDR2 (germline): MNHEY, SVGEGT. V was pared by 6 bases and J by 5 bases, with 11 bases of the junction left unmatched. In nucleotides, the CDR3 is TGTGCCAGCAGCCCGAGGCGCGGACAGGGGTATCAGCCCCAGCATTTT. It is translated as CASSPRRGQGYQPQHF.

V usage is TRBV6-4 and J usage is TRBJ2-3, with D possibly matching TRBD2 (6 bases). V lost 6 bases and J lost 2, with 15 bases in between. The CDR3 covers 15 residues. Looked up from germline, CDR1 is MRHNA and CDR2 is SNTAGT. CDR3 region: CASRKLADHTDTQYF. In nucleotides, the CDR3 is TGTGCCAGCAGAAAACTAGCTGACCACACAGATACGCAGTATTTT.